Below are 3 T cell receptor beta chains sequenced from a single sample in a study of blood T cell repertoires in COVID-19 (dated by TCRdb to the early 2020s). Library construction relied on the immunoSEQ multiplex PCR assay. This immuneACCESS table, as held by TCRdb, lists in-frame sequences with V and J called but not all clones. Of the missing ones, under half trace to an unresolved V gene in checked studies; the others have no known cause. The sample records about 87,000 clones, about 85% of which are singletons. Approximately 3% of the sample is taken by the ten largest. Sequenced material: peripheral blood. All receptors come from an elderly woman with COVID-19, enrolled during active disease.

CDR3 nucleotides: TGTGCCAGCTCACCACTGTCACTAGCGGGGGGCGGCGGCACAGATACGCAGTATTTT. It translates to CASSPLSLAGGGGTDTQYF. The rearrangement links TRBV18 to TRBJ2-3, with TRBD2 matching 12 bases. From germline, CDR1 is KGHSH and CDR2 LQKENI. CDR3 size: 19 residues. The trim removed 1 base at V and 1 base at J, leaving 9 bases unmatched.

The J gene is TRBJ2-7, the V gene TRBV5-6, with 7 bases matching TRBD1. V was clipped by 0 bases and J by 2 bases; unmatched bases: 5. The CDR3 is made up of 15 amino acids. In germline, CDR1 is SGHDT, CDR2 YYEEEE. Written as DNA, the CDR3 is TGTGCCAGCAGCTTGGCCCCGGGACAGACCTACGAGCAGTACTTC. Translation: CASSLAPGQTYEQYF.

The gene calls are TRBV10-3 and TRBJ2-7; 7 positions agree with TRBD1. The germline CDR1 and CDR2 sequences are ENHRY and SYGVKD. CDR3 length: 15 residues. After removal of 6 bases from V and 6 bases from J, the junction contained 14 bases not matched to a gene. CDR3 nucleotide sequence: TGTGCCATCAGCGCAGGGCGACAGGGTTCCCCCGAGCAGTACTTC. Translated: CAISAGRQGSPEQYF.